This T cell receptor (beta chain) appears in the sequencing data of a study of blood T cell repertoires in COVID-19 (dated by TCRdb to the early 2020s). The study in broad terms: Samples covering the acute and convalescent phases of COVID-19 were provided by collaborators in the United States, Italy and Spain. Where available, HLA class I and class II types were taken from metadata supplied by the sample provider and were not determined by assay-based typing. The material from the prospective study consisted of cDNA or gDNA derived from T cells, B-cell-depleted T cells, or PBMCs. The samples were drawn from two sources: the first 160 participants of the ongoing ImmuneRACE study, and approximately 1,300 subjects contributed by 6 global collaborators. The repertoires were released in a freely available public database intended as a resource for research on the immune response to SARS-CoV-2. The sample metadata nearly always contained a de-identified subject ID, COVID-19 status, age in years and sex. The dataset comprised deeply sampled blood TCRbeta repertoires from subjects exposed to, actively infected with, or recovered from COVID-19. Summary of the overall study and its limitations: Clinical and demographic metadata were provided uncurated, with the amount varying by source and participant.

Collaborating institutions collected whole blood in K2EDTA tubes following their own protocols. For TCRbeta analysis, collaborator samples were shipped as frozen whole blood, as isolated PBMCs, or as DNA extracted from either sample type. Reading the germline V gene gives CDR1 MNHEY and CDR2 SVGAGI. Its CDR3 holds 14 amino acids, cysteine through phenylalanine. Only the CDR3 part of the read is kept: 42 bases, read in frame from the first base. Trimming removed 7 bases from V and 8 bases from J, leaving 20 bases between the germline ends. About this clone: Its target antigen remains unknown. Per-nucleotide qualities are absent, and no much larger clonotype sits a single base away.

TCRbeta CDR3 regions were amplified from genomic DNA by means of the immunoSEQ Assay, a bias-controlled multiplex PCR. In the original analysis: Nucleated cell counts per sample were estimated from amplification of reference gene primers within the assay. Sequence reads were collapsed and filtered to measure the absolute abundance of every unique TCRbeta CDR3 rearrangement. Productive Simpson clonality was computed per sample as the square root of Simpson's diversity index over productive rearrangements. Not all clones reach the TCRdb copy of this immuneACCESS table, which keeps in-frame sequences only. Checked studies attribute under half of the gap to unresolved V genes and leave the rest unexplained. That table supplies the V and J calls and clone size; D and trimming were determined from the DNA. Recorded for this sample are fewer than 400,000 clones; about 87% of them occurred a single time. The ten largest clones capture 2.5% to 3.5% of the sample.

The sequence was obtained from a human donor in a cohort sampled during active COVID-19. The sample taken for sequencing was peripheral blood. This chain joins TRBV6-5 to TRBJ1-1; the D gene is unclear. CDR3 protein: CASKDREGVSEAFF. The DNA sequence reads TGTGCCAGCAAGGACCGGGAAGGAGTTTCAGAAGCTTTCTTT.